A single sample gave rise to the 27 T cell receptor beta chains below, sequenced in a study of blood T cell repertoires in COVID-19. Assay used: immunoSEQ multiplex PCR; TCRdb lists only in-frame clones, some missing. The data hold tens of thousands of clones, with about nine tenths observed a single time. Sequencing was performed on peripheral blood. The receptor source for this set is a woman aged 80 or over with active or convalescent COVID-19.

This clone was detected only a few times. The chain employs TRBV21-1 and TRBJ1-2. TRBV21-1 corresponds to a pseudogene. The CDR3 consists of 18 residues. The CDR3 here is CASSKGDCGKGSNYGYTF. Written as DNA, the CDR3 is TGTGCCAGCAGCAAAGGGGACTGTGGTAAGGGATCCAACTATGGCTACACCTTC.

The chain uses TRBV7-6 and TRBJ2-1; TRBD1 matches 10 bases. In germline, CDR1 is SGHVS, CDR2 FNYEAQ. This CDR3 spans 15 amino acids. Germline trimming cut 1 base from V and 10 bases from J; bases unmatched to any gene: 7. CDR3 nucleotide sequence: TGTGCCAGCAGCTTAGATGACAGGGGGCGGTTCGAGCAGTTCTTC. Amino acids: CASSLDDRGRFEQFF. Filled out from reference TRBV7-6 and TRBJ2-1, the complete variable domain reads GAGVSQSPRYKVTKRGQDVALRCDPISGHVSLYWYRQALGQGPEFLTYFNYEAQQDKSGLPNDRFSAERPEGSISTLTIQRTEQRDSAMYRCASSLDDRGRFEQFFGPGTRLTVL.

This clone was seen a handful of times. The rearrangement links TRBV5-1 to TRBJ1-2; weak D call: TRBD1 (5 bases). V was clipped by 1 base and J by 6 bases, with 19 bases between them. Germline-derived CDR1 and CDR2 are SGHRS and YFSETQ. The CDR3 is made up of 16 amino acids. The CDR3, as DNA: TGCGCCAGCAGCTTGTGGGGAGGGACTCAGCAGAATGGCTACACCTTC. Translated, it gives CASSLWGGTQQNGYTF.

CDR3 in amino acids: CASSLVAGVTDTQYF. CDR3 in DNA: TGTGCCAGCAGCTTGGTAGCGGGGGTGACAGATACGCAGTATTTT. This sequence joins TRBV5-5 and TRBJ2-3; 9 bases map to TRBD2. The CDR3 has 15 residues. V was pared by 0 bases and J by 3 bases, with 2 bases of the junction left unmatched. Germline lookup yields CDR1 SGHKS and CDR2 YYEKEE (reference sequence).

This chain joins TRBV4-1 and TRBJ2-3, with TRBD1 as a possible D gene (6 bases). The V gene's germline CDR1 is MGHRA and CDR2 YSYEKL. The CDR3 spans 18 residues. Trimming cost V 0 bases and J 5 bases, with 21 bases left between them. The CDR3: CASSQDREGQLRGDTQYF. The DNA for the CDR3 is TGCGCCAGCAGCCAAGATAGAGAGGGGCAGCTCAGGGGAGATACGCAGTATTTT.

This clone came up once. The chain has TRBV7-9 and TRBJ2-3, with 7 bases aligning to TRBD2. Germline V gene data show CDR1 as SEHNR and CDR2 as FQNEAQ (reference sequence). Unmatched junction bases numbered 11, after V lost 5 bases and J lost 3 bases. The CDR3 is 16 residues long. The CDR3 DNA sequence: TGTGCCAGCAGCCCCGGTCGAAGGGAGGGAACAGATACGCAGTATTTT. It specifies CASSPGRREGTDTQYF.

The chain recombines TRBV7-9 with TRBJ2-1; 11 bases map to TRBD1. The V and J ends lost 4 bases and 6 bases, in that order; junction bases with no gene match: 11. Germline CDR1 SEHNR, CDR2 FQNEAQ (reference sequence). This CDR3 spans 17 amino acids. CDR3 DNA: TGTGCCAGCAGCTCGTCGGCCCGGGACAGGGGGGCCAATGAGCAGTTCTTC. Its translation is CASSSSARDRGANEQFF.

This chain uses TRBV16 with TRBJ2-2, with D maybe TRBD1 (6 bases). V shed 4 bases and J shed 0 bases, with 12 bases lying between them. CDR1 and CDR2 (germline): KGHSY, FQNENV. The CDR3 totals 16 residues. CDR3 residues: CASSRRQAANTGELFF. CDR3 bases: TGTGCCAGCAGCCGACGACAGGCCGCGAACACCGGGGAGCTGTTTTTT.

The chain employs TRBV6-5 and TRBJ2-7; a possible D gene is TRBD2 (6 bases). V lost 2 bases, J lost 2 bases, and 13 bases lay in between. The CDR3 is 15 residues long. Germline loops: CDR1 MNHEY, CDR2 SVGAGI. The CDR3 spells CASSYDRRVPYEQYF. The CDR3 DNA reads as TGTGCCAGCAGTTACGACCGGAGGGTTCCCTACGAGCAGTACTTC.

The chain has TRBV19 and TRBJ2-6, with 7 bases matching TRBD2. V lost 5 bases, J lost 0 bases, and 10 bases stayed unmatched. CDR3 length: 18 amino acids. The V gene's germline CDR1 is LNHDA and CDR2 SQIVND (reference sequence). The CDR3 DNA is TGTGCCAGTAGTTGGGGACGGGGGGAGTACTCTGGGGCCAACGTCCTGACTTTC. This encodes CASSWGRGEYSGANVLTF.

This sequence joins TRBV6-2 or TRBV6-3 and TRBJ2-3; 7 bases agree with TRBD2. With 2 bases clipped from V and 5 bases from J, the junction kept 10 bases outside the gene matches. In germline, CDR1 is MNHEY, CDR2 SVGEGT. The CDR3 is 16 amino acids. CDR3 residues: CASSYQAGERVDTQYF. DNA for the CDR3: TGTGCCAGCAGTTACCAGGCGGGGGAAAGAGTAGATACGCAGTATTTT.

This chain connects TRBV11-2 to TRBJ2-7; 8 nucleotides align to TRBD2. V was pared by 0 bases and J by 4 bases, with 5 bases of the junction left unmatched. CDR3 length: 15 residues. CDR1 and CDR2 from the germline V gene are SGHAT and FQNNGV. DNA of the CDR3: TGTGCCAGCAGCTTAGATCACGGGGGGGGATACGAGCAGTACTTC. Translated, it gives CASSLDHGGGYEQYF.

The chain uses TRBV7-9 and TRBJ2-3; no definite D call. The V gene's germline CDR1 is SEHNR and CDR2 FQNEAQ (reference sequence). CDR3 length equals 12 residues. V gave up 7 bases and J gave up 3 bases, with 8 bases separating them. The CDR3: CASTLETDTQYF. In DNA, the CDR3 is TGTGCCAGCACCCTAGAAACAGATACGCAGTATTTT.

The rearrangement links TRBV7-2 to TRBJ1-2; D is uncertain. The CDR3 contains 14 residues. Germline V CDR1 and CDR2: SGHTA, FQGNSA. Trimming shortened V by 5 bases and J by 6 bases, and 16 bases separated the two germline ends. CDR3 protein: CASSLPGVRDGYTF. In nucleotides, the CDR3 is TGTGCCAGCAGCCTTCCCGGGGTTCGGGATGGCTACACCTTC.

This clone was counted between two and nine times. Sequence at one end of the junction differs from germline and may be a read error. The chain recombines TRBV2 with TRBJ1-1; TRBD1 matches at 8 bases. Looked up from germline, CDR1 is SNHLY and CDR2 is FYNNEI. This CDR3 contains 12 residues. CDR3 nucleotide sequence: TGTGCCAGCAGGGAAGGACAGGGAAAAGCTTTCTTT. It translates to CASREGQGKAFF.

The CDR3: CASSQGTGNTIYF. The CDR3 region has the DNA TGTGCCAGCAGCCAGGGGACTGGAAACACCATATATTTT. The rearrangement links TRBV7-9 to TRBJ1-3; D perhaps matches TRBD1 (6 bases). Germline V gene data show CDR1 as SEHNR and CDR2 as FQNEAQ (reference sequence). CDR3 length: 13 residues. V was shortened by 5 bases and J by 2 bases, with 7 bases between the two germline ends.

Written as DNA, the CDR3 is TGTGCCAGCAGTTATGGACTCGCCGGGGTCTACAATGAGCAGTTCTTC. This codes for CASSYGLAGVYNEQFF. V is TRBV6-2 or TRBV6-3 and J is TRBJ2-1; weak D call: TRBD2 (5 bases). Germline-derived CDR1 and CDR2 are MNHEY and SVGEGT. This CDR3 has 16 residues. Trimming pared 3 bases from V and 3 bases from J, leaving 15 bases between.

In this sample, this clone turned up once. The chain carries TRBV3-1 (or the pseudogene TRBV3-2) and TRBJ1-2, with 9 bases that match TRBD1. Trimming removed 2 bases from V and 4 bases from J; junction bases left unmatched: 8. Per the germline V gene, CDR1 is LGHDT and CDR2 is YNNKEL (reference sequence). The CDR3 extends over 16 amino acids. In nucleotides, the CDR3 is TGTGCCAGCAGCCAATACGCGGGACAGGGCCGCTATGGCTACACCTTC. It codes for CASSQYAGQGRYGYTF.

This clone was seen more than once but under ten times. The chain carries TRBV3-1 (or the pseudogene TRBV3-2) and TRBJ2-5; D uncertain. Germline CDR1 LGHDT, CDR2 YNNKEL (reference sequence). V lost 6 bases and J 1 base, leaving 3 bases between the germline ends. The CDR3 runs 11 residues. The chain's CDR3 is CASSSQETQYF. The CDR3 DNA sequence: TGTGCCAGCAGTAGCCAAGAGACCCAGTACTTC.

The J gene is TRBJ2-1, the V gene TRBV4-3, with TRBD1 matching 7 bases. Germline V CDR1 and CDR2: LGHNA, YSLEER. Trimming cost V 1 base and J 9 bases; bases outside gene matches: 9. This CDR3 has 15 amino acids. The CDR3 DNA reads TGCGCCAGCAGCCAAGCCCGACAGGGTTTTCGTGAGCAGTTCTTC. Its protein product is CASSQARQGFREQFF.

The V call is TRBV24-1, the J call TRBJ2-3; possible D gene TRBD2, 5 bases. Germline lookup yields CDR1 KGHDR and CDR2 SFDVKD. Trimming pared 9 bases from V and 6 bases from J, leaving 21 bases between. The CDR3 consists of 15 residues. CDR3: CATGQTGGRVDTQYF. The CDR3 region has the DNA TGTGCCACCGGTCAGACCGGAGGTCGAGTGGATACGCAGTATTTT.

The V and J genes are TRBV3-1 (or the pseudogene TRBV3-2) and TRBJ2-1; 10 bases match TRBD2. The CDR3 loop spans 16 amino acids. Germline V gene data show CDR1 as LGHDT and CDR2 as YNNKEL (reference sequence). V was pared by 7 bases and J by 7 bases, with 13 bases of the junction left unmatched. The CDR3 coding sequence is TGTGCCAGCACCCCGACCGGGACTAGCGTCCGAAATGAGCAGTTCTTC. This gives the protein CASTPTGTSVRNEQFF.

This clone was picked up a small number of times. CDR3 sequence reads: CASSHRDTTYEQYF. CDR3 sequence (DNA): TGTGCCAGCAGTCACCGGGACACCACCTACGAGCAGTACTTC. The gene calls are TRBV27 and TRBJ2-7; a possible D gene is TRBD1 (6 bases). Germline V gene sequence: CDR1 MNHEY, CDR2 SMNVEV (reference sequence). Trimming stripped 5 bases from V and 2 bases from J, with 13 bases between. The CDR3 runs to 14 residues.

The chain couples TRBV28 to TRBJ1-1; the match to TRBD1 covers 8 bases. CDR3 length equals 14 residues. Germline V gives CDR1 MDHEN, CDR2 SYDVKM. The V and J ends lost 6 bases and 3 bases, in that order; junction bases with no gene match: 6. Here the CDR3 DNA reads TGTGCCAGCAGAAGACAGACAGGGGACACTGAAGCTTTCTTT. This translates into CASRRQTGDTEAFF. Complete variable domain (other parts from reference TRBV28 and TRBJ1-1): DVKVTQSSRYLVKRTGEKVFLECVQDMDHENMFWYRQDPGLGLRLIYFSYDVKMKEKGDIPEGYSVSREKKERFSLILESASTNQTSMYLCASRRQTGDTEAFFGQGTRLTVV.

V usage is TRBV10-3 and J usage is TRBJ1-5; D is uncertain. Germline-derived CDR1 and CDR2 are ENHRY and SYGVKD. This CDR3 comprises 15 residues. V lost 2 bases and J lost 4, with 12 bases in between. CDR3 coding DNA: TGTGCCATCAGTGAGGCAAACCTGGAGAATCAGCCCCAGCATTTT. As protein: CAISEANLENQPQHF.

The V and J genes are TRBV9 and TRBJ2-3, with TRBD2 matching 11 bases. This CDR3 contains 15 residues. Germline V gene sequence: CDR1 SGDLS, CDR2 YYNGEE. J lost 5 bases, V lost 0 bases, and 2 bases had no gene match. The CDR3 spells CASSVVGTSGDTQYF. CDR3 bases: TGTGCCAGCAGCGTAGTGGGGACTAGCGGAGATACGCAGTATTTT.

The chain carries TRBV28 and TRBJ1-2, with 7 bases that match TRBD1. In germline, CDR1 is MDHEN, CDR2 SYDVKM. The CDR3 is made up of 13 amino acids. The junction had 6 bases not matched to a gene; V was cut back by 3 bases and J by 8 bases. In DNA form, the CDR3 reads TGTGCCAGCAGTTTGGGACAGCTCGGGGGCTACACCTTC. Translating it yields CASSLGQLGGYTF.